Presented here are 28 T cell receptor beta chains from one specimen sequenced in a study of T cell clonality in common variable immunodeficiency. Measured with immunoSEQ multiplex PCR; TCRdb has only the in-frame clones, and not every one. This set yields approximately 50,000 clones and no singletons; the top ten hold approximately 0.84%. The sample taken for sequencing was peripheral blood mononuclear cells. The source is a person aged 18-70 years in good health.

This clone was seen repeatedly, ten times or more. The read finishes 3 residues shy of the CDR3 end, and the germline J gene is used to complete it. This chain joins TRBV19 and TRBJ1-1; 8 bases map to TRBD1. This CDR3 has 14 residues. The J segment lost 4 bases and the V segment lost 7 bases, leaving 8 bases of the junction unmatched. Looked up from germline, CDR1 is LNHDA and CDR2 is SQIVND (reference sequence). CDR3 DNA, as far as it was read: TGTGCCAGTACCCCTTCCGACAGGGGCACTGAA. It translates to CASTPSDRGTE. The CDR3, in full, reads CASTPSDRGTEAFF. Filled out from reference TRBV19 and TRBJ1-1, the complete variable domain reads DGGITQSPKYLFRKEGQNVTLSCEQNLNHDAMYWYRQDPGQGLRLIYYSQIVNDFQKGDIAEGYSVSREKKESFPLTVTSAQKNPTAFYLCASTPSDRGTEAFFGQGTRLTVV.

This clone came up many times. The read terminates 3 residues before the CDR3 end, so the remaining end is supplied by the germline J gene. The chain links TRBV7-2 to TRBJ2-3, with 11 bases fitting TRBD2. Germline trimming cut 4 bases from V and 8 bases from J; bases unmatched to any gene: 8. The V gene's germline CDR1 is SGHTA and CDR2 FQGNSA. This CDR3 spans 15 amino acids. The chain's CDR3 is CASSSVSGGAGTQYF. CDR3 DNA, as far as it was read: TGTGCCAGCAGCTCGGTTAGCGGGGGGGCCGGTACG.

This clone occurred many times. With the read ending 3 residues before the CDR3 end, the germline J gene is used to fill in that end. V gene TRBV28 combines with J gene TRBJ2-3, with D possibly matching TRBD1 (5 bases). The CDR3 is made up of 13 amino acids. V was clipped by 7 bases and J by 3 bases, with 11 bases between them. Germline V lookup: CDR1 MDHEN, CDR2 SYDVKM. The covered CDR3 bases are TGTGCCAGCACAGGGAAGTTTACAGATACG. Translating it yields CASTGKFTDT. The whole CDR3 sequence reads CASTGKFTDTQYF. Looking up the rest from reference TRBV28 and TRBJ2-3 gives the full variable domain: DVKVTQSSRYLVKRTGEKVFLECVQDMDHENMFWYRQDPGLGLRLIYFSYDVKMKEKGDIPEGYSVSREKKERFSLILESASTNQTSMYLCASTGKFTDTQYFGPGTRLTVL.

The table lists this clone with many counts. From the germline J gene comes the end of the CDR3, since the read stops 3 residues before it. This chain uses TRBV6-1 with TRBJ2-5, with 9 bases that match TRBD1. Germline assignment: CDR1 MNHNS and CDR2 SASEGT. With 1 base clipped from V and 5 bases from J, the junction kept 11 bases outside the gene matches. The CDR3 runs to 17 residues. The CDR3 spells CASSEGYWGQGGETQYF. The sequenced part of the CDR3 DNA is TGTGCCAGCAGTGAAGGGTACTGGGGACAGGGAGGGGAGACC.

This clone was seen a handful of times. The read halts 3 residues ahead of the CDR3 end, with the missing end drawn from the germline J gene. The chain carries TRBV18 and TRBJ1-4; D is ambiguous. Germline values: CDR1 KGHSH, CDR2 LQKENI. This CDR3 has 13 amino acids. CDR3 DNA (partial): TGTGCCAGCTCACCACCCTCCAGTTCACCA. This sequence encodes CASSPPSSSP. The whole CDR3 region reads CASSPPSSSPLFF.

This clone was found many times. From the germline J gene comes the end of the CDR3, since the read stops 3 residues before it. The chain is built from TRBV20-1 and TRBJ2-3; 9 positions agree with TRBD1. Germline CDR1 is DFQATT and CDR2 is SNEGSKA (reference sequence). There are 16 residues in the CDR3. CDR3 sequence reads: CSARRQGENSNQPQYF. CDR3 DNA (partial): TGCAGTGCTAGAAGACAGGGGGAGAATAGCAATCAGCCG.

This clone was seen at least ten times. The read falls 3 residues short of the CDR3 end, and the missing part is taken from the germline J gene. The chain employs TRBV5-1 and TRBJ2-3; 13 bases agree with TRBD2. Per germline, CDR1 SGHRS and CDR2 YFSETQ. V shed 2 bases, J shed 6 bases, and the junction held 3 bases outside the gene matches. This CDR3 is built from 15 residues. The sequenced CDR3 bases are TGCGCCAGCAGCTTACTAGCGGGAGGGCGGGATACG. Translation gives CASSLLAGGRDT. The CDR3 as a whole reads CASSLLAGGRDTQYF.

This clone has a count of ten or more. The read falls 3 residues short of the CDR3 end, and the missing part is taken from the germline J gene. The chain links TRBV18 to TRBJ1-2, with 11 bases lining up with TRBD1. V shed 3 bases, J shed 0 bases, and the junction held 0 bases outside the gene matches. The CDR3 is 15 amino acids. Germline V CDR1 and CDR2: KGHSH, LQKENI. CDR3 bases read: TGTGCCAGCTCACCGGGACAGGGGGCTAACTATGGC. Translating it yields CASSPGQGANYG. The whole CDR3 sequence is CASSPGQGANYGYTF.

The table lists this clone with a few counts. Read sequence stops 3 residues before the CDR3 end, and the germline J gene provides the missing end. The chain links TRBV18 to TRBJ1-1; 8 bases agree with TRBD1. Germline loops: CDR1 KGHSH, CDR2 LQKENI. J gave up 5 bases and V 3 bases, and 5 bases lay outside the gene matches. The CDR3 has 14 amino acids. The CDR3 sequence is CASSPDRATTEAFF. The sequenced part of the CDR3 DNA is TGTGCCAGCTCACCGGACAGGGCGACTACTGAA.

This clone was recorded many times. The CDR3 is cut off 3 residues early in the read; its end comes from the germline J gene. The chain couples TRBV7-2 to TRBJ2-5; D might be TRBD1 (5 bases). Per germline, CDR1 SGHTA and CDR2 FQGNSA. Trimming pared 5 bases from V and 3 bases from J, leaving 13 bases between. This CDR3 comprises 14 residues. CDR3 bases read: TGTGCCAGCAGCCTCATGGGGCTAAAAGAGACC. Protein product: CASSLMGLKET. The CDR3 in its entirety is CASSLMGLKETQYF.

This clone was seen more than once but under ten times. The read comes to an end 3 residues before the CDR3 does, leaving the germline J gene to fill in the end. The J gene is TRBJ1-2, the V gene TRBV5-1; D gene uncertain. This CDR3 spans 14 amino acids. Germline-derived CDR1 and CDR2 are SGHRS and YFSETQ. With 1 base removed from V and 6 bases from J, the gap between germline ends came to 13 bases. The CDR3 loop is CASSLMGPRHGYTF. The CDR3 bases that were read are TGCGCCAGCAGCTTGATGGGCCCTCGTCATGGC.

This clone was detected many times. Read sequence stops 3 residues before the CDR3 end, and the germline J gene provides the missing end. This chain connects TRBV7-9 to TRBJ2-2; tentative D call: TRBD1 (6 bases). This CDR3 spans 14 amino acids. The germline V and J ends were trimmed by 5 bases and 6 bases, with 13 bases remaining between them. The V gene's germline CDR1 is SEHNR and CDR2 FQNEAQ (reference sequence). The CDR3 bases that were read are TGTGCCAGCAGCGAACAGGGACGGGCCGGGGAG. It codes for CASSEQGRAGE. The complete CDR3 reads CASSEQGRAGELFF.

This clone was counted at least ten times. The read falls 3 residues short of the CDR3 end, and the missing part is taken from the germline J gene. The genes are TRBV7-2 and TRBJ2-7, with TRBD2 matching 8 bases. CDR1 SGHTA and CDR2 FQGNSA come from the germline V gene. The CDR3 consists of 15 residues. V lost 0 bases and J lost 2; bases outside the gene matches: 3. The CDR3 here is CASSLALAGPYEQYF. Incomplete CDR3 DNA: TGTGCCAGCAGCTTAGCTCTAGCGGGCCCCTACGAG.

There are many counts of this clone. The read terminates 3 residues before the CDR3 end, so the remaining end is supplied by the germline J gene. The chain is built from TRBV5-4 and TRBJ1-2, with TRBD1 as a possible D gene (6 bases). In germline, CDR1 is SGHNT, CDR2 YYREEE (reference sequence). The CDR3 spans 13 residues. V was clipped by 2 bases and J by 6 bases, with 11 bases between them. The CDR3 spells CASSLGQTHGYTF. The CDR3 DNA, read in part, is TGTGCCAGCAGCTTAGGACAGACCCATGGC.

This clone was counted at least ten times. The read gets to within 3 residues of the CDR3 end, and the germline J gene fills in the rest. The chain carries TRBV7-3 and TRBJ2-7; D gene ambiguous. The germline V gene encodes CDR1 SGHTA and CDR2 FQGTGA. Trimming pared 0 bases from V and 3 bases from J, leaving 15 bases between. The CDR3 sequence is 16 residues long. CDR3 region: CASSLTSGSTHYEQYF. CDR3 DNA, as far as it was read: TGTGCCAGCAGCTTAACGTCCGGGTCCACACACTACGAG.

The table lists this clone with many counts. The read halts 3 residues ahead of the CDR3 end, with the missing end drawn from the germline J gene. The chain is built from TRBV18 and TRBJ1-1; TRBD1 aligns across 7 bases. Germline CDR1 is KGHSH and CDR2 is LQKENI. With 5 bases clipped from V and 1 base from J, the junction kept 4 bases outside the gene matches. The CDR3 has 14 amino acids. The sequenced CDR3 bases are TGTGCCAGCTCAATGACAGGGTCGAACACTGAA. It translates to CASSMTGSNTE. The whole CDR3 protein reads CASSMTGSNTEAFF.

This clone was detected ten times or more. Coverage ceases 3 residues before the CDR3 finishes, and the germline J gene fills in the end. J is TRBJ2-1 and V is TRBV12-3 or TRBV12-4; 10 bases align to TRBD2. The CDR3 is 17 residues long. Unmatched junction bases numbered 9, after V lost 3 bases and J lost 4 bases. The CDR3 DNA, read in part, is TGTGCCAGCAGTTTGGCTAGCGGGGGAGATTGGTACAATGAG. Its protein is CASSLASGGDWYNE. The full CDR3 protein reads CASSLASGGDWYNEQFF.

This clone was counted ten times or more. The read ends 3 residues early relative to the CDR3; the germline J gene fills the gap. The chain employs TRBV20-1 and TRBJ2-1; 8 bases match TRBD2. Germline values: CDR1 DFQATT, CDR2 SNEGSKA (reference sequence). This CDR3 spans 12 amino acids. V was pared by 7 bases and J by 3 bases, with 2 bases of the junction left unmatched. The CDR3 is CSVAGNYNEQFF. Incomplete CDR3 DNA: TGCAGTGTAGCGGGGAACTACAATGAG.

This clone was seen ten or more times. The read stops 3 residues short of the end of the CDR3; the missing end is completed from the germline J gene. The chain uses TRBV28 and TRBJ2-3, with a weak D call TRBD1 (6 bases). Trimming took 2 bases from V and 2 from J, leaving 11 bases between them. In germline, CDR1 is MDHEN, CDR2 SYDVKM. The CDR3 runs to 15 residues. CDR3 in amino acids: CASSLRGQSTDTQYF. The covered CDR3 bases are TGTGCCAGCAGTTTACGCGGACAGTCCACAGATACG. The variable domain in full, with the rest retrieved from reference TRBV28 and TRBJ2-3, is DVKVTQSSRYLVKRTGEKVFLECVQDMDHENMFWYRQDPGLGLRLIYFSYDVKMKEKGDIPEGYSVSREKKERFSLILESASTNQTSMYLCASSLRGQSTDTQYFGPGTRLTVL.

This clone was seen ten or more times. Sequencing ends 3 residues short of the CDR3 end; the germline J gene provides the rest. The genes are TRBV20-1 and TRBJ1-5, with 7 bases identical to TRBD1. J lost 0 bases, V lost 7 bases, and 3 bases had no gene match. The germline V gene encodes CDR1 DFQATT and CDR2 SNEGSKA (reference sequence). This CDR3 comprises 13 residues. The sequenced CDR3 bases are TGCAGTGGAACAGGGGCTAGCAATCAGCCC. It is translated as CSGTGASNQP. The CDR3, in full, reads CSGTGASNQPQHF.

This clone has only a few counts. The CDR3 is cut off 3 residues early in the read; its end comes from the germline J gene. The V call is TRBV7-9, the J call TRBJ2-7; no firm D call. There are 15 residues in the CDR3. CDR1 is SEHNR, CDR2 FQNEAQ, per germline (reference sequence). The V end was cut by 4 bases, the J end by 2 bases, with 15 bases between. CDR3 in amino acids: CASSYVGQPPYEQYF. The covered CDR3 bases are TGTGCCAGCAGCTATGTTGGGCAGCCCCCCTACGAG.

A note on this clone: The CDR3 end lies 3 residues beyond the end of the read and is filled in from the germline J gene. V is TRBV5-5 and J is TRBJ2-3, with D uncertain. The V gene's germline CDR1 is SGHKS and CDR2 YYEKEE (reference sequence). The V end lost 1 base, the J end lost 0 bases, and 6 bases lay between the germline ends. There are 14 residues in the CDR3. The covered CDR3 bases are TGTGCCAGCAGCTTGAGGTCTAGCACAGATACG. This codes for CASSLRSSTDT. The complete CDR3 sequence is CASSLRSSTDTQYF.

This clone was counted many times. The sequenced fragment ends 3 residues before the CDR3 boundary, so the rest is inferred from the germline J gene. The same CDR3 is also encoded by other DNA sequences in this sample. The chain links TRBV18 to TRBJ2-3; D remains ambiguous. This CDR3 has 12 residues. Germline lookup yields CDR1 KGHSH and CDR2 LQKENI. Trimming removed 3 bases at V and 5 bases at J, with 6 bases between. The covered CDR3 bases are TGTGCCAGCTCACCCCCCGGAGATACG. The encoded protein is CASSPPGDT. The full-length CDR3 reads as CASSPPGDTQYF.

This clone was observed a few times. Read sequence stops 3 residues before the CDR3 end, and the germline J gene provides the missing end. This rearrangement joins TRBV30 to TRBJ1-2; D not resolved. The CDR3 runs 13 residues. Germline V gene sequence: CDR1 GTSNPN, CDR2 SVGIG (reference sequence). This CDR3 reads CAWSKPSSNDYTF. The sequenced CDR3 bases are TGTGCCTGGAGTAAGCCTAGCAGTAATGAC.

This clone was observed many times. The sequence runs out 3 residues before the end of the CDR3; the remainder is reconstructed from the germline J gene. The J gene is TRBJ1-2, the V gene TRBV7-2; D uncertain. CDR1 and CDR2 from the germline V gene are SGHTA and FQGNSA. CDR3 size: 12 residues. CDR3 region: CASSLGPLGYTF. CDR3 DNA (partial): TGTGCCAGCAGCCTGGGCCCGTTAGGC.

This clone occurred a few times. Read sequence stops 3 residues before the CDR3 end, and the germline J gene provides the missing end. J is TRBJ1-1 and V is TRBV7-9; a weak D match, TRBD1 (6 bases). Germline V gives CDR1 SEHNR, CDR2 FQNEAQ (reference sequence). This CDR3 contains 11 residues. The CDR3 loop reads CASTLQGPAFF. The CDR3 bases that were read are TGTGCCAGCACATTACAGGGCCCA.

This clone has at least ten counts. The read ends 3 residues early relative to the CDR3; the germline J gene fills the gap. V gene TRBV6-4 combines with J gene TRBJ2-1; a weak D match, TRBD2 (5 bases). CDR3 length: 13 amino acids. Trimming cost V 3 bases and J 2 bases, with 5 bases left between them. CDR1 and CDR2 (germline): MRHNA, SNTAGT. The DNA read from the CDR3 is TGTGCCAGCAGTGAAGCGGCCTACAATGAG. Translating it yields CASSEAAYNE. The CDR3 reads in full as CASSEAAYNEQFF.

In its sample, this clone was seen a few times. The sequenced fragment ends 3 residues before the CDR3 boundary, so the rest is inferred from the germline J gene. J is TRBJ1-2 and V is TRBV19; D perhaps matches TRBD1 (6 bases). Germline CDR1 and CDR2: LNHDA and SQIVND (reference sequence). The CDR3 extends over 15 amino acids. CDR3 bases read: TGTGCCAGTAGCCCAAGCGGGGAGGGGGGGAATGAC. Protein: CASSPSGEGGND. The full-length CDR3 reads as CASSPSGEGGNDYTF.